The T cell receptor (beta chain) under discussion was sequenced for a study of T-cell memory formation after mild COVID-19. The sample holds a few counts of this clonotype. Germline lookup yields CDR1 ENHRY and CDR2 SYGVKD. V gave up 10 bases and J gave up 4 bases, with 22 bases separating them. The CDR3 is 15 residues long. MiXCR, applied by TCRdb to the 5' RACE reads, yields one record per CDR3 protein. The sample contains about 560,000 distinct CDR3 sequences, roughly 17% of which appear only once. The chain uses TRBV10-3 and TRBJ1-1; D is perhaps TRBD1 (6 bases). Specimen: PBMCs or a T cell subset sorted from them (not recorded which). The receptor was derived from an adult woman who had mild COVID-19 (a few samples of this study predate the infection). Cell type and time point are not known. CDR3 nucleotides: TGTGCCACCGGGGACGGTAAACAGGGTGGCACTGAAGCTTTCTTT. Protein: CATGDGKQGGTEAFF.